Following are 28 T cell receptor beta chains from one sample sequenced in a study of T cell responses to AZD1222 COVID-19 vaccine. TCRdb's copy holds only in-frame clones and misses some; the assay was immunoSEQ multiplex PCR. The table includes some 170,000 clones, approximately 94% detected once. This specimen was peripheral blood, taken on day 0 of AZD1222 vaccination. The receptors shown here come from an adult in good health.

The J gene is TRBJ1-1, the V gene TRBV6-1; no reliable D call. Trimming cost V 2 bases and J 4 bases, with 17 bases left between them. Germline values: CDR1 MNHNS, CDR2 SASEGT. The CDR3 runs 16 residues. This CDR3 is CASSESEGSSGTEAFF. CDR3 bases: TGTGCCAGCAGTGAAAGCGAGGGTTCTTCTGGCACTGAAGCTTTCTTT.

CDR3 loop: CATSETGTGGSGANVLTF. The CDR3 DNA is TGTGCCACCAGTGAAACCGGGACAGGGGGTTCTGGGGCCAACGTCCTGACTTTC. The rearrangement joins TRBV24-1 to TRBJ2-6; 11 nucleotides line up with TRBD1. Trimming took 4 bases from V and 1 from J; bases not matched to a gene: 5. The germline V gene encodes CDR1 KGHDR and CDR2 SFDVKD. The CDR3 loop spans 18 amino acids.

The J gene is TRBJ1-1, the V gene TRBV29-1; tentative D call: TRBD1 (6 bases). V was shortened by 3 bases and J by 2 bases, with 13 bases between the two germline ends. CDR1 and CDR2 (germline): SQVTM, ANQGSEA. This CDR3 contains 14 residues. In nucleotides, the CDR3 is TGCAGCGTTGATCGATCTGGGGGCAACACTGAAGCTTTCTTT. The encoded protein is CSVDRSGGNTEAFF.

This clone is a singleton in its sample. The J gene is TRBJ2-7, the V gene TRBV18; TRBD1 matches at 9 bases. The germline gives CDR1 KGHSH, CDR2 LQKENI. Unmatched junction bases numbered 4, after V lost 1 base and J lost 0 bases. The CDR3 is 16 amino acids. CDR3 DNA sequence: TGTGCCAGCTCACCACAAGGGACAGGGAGCTCCTACGAGCAGTACTTC. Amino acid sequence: CASSPQGTGSSYEQYF. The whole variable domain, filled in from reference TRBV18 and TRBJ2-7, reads NAGVMQNPRHLVRRRGQEARLRCSPMKGHSHVYWYRQLPEEGLKFMVYLQKENIIDESGMPKERFSAEFPKEGPSILRIQQVVRGDSAAYFCASSPQGTGSSYEQYFGPGTRLTVT.

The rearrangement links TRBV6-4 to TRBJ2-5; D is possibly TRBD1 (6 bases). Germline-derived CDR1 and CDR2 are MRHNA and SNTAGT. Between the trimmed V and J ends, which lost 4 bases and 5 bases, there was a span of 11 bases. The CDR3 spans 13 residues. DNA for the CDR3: TGTGCCAGCAGTGCCTCCCAGGGGGAGACCCAGTACTTC. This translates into CASSASQGETQYF.

CDR3 sequence (DNA): TGCGCCAGCAGCTTGGGCGGTACCTACGAGCAGTACTTC. Its translation: CASSLGGTYEQYF. This chain connects TRBV5-1 to TRBJ2-7; the D is unclear. The CDR3 consists of 13 residues. Trimming took 0 bases from V and 2 from J, leaving 6 bases between them. In germline, CDR1 is SGHRS, CDR2 YFSETQ.

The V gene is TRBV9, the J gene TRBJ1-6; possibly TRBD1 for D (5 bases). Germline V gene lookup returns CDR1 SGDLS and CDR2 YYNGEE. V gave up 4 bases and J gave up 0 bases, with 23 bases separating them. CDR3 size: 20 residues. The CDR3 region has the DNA TGTGCCAGCAGCAGGTCGCAGGGTAGTGGACTGAGCTCCTATAATTCACCCCTCCACTTT. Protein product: CASSRSQGSGLSSYNSPLHF.

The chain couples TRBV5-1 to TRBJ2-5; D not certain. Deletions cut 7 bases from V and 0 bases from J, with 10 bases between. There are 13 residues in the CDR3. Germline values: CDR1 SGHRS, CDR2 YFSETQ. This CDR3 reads CASAPRYQETQYF. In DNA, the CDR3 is TGCGCCAGCGCGCCACGGTACCAAGAGACCCAGTACTTC.

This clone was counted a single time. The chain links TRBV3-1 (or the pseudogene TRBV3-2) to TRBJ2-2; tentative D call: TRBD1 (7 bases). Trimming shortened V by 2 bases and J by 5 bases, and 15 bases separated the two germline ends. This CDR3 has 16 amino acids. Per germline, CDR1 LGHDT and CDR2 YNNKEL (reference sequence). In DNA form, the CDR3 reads TGTGCCAGCAGCCAAAGAGGACAGGACTATACCGGGGAGCTGTTTTTT. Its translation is CASSQRGQDYTGELFF.

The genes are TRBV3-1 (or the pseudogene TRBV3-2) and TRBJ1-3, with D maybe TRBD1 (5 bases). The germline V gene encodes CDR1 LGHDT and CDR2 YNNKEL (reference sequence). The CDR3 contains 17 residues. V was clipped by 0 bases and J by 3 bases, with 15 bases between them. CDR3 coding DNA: TGTGCCAGCAGCCAAGATGGGGCAGGAATCTATGGAAACACCATATATTTT. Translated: CASSQDGAGIYGNTIYF.

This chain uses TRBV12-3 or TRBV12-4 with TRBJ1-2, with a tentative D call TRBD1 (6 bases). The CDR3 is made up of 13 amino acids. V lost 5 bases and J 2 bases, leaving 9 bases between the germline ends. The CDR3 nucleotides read TGTGCCAGCAGTGCGGACAGCAACTATGGCTACACCTTC. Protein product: CASSADSNYGYTF.

The CDR3 region is CASSLRFGGGGELFF. CDR3 in DNA: TGTGCCAGCTCCCTTCGCTTCGGGGGTGGCGGGGAGCTGTTTTTT. V usage is TRBV2 and J usage is TRBJ2-2; possible D gene TRBD2, 6 bases. The CDR3 has 15 amino acids. Germline V gene data show CDR1 as SNHLY and CDR2 as FYNNEI. With 8 bases removed from V and 7 bases from J, the gap between germline ends came to 20 bases.

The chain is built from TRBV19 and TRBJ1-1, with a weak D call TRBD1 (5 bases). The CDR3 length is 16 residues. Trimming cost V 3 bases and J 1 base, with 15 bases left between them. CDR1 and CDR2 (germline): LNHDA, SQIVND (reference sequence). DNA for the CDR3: TGTGCCAGTAGTATGCCCTCGGGGACGAAGAACACTGAAGCTTTCTTT. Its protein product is CASSMPSGTKNTEAFF. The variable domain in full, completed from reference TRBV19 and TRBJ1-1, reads DGGITQSPKYLFRKEGQNVTLSCEQNLNHDAMYWYRQDPGQGLRLIYYSQIVNDFQKGDIAEGYSVSREKKESFPLTVTSAQKNPTAFYLCASSMPSGTKNTEAFFGQGTRLTVV.

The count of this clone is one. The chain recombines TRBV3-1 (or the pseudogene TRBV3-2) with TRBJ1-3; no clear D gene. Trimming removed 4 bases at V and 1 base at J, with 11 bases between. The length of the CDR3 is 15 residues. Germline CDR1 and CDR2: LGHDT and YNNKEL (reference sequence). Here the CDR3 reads CASSRVLGSGNTIYF. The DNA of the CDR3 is TGTGCCAGCAGCCGGGTATTGGGTTCTGGAAACACCATATATTTT.

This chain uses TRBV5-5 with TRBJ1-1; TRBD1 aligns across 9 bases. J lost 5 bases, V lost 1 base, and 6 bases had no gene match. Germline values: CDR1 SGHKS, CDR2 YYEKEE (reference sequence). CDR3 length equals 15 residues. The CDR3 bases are TGTGCCAGCAGCTTGCCCGGGACAGGGCGAACTGAAGCTTTCTTT. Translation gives CASSLPGTGRTEAFF.

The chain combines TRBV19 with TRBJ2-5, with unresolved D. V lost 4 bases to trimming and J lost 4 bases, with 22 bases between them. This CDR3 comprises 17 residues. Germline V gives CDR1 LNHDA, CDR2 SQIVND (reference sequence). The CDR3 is CASSKEKIYPYAETQYF. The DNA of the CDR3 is TGTGCCAGTAGTAAAGAAAAGATCTATCCCTACGCAGAGACCCAGTACTTC.

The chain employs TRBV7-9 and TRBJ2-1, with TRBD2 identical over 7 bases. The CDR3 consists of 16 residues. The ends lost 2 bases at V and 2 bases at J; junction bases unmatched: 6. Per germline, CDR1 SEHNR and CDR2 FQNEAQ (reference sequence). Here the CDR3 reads CASSLIAGVAYNEQFF. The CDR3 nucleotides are TGTGCCAGCAGCTTAATTGCGGGAGTGGCCTACAATGAGCAGTTCTTC.

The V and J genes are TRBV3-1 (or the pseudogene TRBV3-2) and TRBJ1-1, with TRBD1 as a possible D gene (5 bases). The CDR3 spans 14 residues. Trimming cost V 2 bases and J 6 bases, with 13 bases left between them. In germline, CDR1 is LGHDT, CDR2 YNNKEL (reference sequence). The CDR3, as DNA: TGTGCCAGCAGCCAAAACACCCAGGGATCTGAAGCTTTCTTT. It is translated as CASSQNTQGSEAFF.

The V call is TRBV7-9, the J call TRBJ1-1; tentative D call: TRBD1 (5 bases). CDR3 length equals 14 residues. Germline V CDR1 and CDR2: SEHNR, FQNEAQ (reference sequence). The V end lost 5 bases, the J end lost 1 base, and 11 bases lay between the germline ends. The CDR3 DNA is TGTGCCAGCAGCGCCTATACAGGGAACACTGAAGCTTTCTTT. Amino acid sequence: CASSAYTGNTEAFF.

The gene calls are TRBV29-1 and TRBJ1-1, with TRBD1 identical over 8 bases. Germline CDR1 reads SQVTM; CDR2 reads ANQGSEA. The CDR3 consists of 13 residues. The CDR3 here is CSGTTGGRTEAFF. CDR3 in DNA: TGCAGTGGGACAACAGGGGGGAGGACTGAAGCTTTCTTT.

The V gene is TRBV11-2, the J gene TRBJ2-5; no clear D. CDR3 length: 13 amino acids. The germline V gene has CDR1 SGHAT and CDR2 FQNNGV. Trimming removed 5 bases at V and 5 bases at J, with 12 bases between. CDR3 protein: CASSPGGRETQYF. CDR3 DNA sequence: TGTGCCAGCAGCCCGGGCGGAAGGGAGACCCAGTACTTC.

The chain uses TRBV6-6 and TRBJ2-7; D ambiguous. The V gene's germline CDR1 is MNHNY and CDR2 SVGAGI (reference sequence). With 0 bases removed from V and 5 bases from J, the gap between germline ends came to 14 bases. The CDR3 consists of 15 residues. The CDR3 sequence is CASSYSNPRSDEQYF. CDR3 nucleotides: TGTGCCAGCAGTTACTCGAATCCACGGTCTGACGAGCAGTACTTC.

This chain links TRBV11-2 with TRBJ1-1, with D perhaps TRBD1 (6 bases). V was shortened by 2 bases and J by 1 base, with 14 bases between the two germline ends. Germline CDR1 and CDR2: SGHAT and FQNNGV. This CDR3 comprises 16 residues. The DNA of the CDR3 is TGTGCCAGCAGCTTATGGGTGGGGGGCCCGAACACTGAAGCTTTCTTT. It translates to CASSLWVGGPNTEAFF.

CDR3 DNA: TGTGCCAGCAGCCCGACAGGGGACGGCTACACCTTC. Its protein is CASSPTGDGYTF. The V call is TRBV2, the J call TRBJ1-2; TRBD1 matches 8 bases. CDR3 length: 12 amino acids. The trim removed 6 bases at V and 8 bases at J, leaving 5 bases unmatched. Germline V gene lookup returns CDR1 SNHLY and CDR2 FYNNEI.

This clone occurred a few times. The CDR3 bases are TGTGCCAGCGGATCCGGGACAGGGGGCGACGAGCAGTACTTC. It specifies CASGSGTGGDEQYF. This chain uses TRBV27 with TRBJ2-7; 12 bases agree with TRBD1. The V gene's germline CDR1 is MNHEY and CDR2 SMNVEV (reference sequence). V lost 8 bases and J lost 5; bases outside the gene matches: 7. The CDR3 contains 14 residues.

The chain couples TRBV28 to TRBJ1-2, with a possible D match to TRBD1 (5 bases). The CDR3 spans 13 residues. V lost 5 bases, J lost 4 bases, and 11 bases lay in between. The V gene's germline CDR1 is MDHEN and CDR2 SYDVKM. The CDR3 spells CASSGAGGYGYTF. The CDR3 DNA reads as TGTGCCAGCAGTGGGGCGGGGGGCTATGGCTACACCTTC.

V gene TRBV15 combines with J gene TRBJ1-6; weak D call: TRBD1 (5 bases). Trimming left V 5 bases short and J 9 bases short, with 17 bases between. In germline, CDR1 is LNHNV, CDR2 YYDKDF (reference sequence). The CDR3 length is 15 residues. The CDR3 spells CATSPPGQGVSPLHF. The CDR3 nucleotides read TGTGCCACCAGCCCCCCCGGCCAGGGAGTTTCACCCCTCCACTTT.

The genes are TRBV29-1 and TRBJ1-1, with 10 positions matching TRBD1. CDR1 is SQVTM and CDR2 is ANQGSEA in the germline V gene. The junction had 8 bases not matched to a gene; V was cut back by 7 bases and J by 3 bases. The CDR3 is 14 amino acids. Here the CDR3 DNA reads TGCAGCGGTTTGGGGACAGGGGAGGACACTGAAGCTTTCTTT. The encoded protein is CSGLGTGEDTEAFF.